Below are 2 T cell receptor beta chains sequenced from a single sample in a study of cytomegalovirus exposure and HLA in healthy donors. Primers: 60 Vbeta forward and 13 Jbeta reverse. Here immunoSEQ multiplex PCR was the method, and the copy in TCRdb shows in-frame clones only, minus some. The table lists roughly 150,000 clones, 84% of them singletons. Sequenced: PBMCs. Receptor source: a man aged 25-40 years in good health and CMV-seronegative.

The chain recombines TRBV7-9 with TRBJ2-2; possibly TRBD1 for D (6 bases). Germline CDR1 SEHNR, CDR2 FQNEAQ (reference sequence). Deletions cut 4 bases from V and 0 bases from J, with 12 bases between. This CDR3 has 16 residues. The CDR3 bases are TGTGCCAGCAGCTCCCGGACAGAGGCGAACACCGGGGAGCTGTTTTTT. It is translated as CASSSRTEANTGELFF.

The genes are TRBV5-4 and TRBJ2-2; the match to TRBD1 covers 8 bases. Trimming at V came to 5 bases and at J to 6 bases, leaving 9 bases not matched to a gene. Germline CDR1 and CDR2: SGHNT and YYREEE (reference sequence). The CDR3 contains 15 residues. The CDR3 is CASSFTGGYSGELFF. Written as DNA, the CDR3 is TGTGCCAGCAGTTTCACAGGGGGGTATTCCGGGGAGCTGTTTTTT.